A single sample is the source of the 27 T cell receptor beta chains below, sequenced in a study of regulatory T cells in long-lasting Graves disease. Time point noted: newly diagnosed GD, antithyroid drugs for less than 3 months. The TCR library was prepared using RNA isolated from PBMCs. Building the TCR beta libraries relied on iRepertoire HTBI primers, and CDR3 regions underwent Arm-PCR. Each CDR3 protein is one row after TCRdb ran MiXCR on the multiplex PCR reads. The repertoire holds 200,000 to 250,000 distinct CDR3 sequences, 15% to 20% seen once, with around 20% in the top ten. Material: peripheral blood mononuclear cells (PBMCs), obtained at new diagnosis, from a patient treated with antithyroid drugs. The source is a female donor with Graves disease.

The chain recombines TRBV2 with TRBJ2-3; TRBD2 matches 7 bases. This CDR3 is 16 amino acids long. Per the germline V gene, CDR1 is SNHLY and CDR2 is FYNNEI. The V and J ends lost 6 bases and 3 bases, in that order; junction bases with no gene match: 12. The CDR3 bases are TGTGCCAGCAGCTTATCTAGCGGCCTCTCTACAGATACGCAGTATTTT. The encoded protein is CASSLSSGLSTDTQYF.

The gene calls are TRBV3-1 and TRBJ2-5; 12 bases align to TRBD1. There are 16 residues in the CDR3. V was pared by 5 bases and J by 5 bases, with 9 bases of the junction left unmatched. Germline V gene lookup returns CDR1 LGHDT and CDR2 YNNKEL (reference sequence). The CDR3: CASSEPGQGAGETQYF. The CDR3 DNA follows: TGTGCCAGCAGCGAGCCGGGACAGGGGGCAGGGGAGACCCAGTACTTC.

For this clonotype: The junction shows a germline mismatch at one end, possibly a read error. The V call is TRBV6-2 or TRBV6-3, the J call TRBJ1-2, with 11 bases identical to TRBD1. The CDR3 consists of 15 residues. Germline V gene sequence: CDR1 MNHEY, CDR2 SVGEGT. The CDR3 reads CASSYTGQGAAGYAF. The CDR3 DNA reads TGTGCCAGCAGTTATACTGGACAGGGGGCGGCTGGCTACGCCTTC.

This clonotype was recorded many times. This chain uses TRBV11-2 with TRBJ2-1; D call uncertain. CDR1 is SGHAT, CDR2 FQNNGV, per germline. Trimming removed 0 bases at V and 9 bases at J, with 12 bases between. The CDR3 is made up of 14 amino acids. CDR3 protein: CASSLDPSISEQFF. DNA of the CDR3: TGTGCCAGCAGCTTAGACCCTAGTATCAGTGAGCAGTTCTTC. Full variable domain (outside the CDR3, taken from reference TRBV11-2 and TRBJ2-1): EAGVAQSPRYKIIEKRQSVAFWCNPISGHATLYWYQQILGQGPKLLIQFQNNGVVDDSQLPKDRFSAERLKGVDSTLKIQPAKLEDSAVYLCASSLDPSISEQFFGPGTRLTVL.

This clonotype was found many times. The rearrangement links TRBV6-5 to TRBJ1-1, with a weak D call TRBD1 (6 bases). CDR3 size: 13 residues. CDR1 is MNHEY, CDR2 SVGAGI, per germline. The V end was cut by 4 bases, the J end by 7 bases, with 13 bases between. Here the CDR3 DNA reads TGTGCCAGCAGTTTGGCGGGGGCATATGAAGCTTTCTTT. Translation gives CASSLAGAYEAFF.

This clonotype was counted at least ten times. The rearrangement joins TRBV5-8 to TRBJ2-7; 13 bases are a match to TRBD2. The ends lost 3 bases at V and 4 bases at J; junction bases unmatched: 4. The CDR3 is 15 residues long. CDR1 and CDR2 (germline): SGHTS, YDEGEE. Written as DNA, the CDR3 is TGTGCCAGCAGCTCCGGACTAGCGGGAGAATACGAGCAGTACTTC. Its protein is CASSSGLAGEYEQYF.

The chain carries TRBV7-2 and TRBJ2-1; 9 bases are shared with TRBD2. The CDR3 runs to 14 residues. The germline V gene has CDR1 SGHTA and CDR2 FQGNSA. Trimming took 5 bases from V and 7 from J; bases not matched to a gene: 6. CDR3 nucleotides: TGTGCCAGCAGCAGCGGGAGGTTTGGGAATGAGCAGTTCTTC. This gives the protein CASSSGRFGNEQFF.

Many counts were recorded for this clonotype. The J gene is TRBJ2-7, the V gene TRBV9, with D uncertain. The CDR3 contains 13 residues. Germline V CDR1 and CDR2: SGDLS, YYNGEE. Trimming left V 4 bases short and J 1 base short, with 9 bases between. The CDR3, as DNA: TGTGCCAGCAGCCCCAAGGGATCCTACGAGCAGTACTTC. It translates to CASSPKGSYEQYF.

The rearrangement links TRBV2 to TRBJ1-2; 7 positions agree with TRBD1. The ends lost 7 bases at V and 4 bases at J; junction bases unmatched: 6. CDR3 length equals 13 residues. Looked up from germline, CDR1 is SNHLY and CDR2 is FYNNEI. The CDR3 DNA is TGTGCCAGCAAGTTGGGGACAGCCTATGGCTACACCTTC. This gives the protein CASKLGTAYGYTF.

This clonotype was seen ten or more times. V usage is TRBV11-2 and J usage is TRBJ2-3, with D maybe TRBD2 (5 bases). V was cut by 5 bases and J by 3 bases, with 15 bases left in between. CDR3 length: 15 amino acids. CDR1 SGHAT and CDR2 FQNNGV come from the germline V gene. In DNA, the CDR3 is TGTGCCAGCAGCACTATCATGGGGAGAACAGATACGCAGTATTTT. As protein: CASSTIMGRTDTQYF.

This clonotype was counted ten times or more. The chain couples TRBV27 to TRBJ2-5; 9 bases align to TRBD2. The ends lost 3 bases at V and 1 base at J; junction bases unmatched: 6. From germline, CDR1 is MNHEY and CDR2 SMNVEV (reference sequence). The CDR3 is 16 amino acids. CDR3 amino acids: CASSFLSGRPQETQYF. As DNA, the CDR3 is TGTGCCAGCAGTTTTTTGAGCGGGAGGCCCCAAGAGACCCAGTACTTC.

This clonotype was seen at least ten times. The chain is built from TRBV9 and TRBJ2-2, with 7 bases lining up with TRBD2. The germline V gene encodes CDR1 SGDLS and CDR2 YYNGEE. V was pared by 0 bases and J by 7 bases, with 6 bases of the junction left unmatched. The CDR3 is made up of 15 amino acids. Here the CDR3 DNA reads TGTGCCAGCAGCGTAGCGGGAGGTTGGGACGGGGAGCTGTTTTTT. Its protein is CASSVAGGWDGELFF.

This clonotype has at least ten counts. CDR3 DNA sequence: TGCAGTGCTAGAACCGGGACGGGGCGCAATCAGCCCCAGCATTTT. It translates to CSARTGTGRNQPQHF. The chain uses TRBV20-1 and TRBJ1-5; D possibly corresponds to TRBD1 (5 bases). V gave up 2 bases and J gave up 2 bases, with 13 bases separating them. The CDR3 spans 15 residues. Germline CDR1 is DFQATT and CDR2 is SNEGSKA (reference sequence).

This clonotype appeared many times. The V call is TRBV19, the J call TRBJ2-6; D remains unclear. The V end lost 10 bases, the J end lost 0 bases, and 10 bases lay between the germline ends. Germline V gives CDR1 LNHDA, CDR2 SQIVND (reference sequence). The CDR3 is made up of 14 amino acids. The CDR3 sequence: CATFQPSGANVLTF. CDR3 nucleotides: TGTGCCACTTTCCAGCCCTCTGGGGCCAACGTCCTGACTTTC. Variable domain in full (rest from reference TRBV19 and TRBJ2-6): DGGITQSPKYLFRKEGQNVTLSCEQNLNHDAMYWYRQDPGQGLRLIYYSQIVNDFQKGDIAEGYSVSREKKESFPLTVTSAQKNPTAFYLCATFQPSGANVLTFGAGSRLTVL.

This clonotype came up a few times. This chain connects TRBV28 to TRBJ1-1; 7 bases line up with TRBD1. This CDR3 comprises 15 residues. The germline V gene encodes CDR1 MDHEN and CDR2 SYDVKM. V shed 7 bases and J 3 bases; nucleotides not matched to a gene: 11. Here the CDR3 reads CASTGGGRVDTEAFF. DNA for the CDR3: TGTGCCAGCACCGGAGGGGGCAGGGTGGACACTGAAGCTTTCTTT.

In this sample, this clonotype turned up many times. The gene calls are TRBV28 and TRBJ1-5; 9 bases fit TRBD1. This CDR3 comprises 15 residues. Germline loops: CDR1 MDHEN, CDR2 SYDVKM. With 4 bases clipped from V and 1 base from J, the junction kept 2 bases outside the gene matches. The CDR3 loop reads CASSSGTGSNQPQHF. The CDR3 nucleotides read TGTGCCAGCAGTTCGGGGACAGGGAGCAATCAGCCCCAGCATTTT.

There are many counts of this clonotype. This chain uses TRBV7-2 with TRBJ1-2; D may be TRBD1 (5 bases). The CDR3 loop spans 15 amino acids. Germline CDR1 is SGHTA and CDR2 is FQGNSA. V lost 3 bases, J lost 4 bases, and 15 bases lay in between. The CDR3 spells CASSFGSGQAYGYTF. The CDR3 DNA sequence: TGTGCCAGCAGCTTCGGCAGTGGACAAGCCTATGGCTACACCTTC.

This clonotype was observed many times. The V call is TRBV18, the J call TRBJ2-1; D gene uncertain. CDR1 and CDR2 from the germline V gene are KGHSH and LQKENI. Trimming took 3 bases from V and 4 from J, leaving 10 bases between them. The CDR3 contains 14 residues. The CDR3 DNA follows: TGTGCCAGCTCACCCGAAACTAATTACAATGAGCAGTTCTTC. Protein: CASSPETNYNEQFF.

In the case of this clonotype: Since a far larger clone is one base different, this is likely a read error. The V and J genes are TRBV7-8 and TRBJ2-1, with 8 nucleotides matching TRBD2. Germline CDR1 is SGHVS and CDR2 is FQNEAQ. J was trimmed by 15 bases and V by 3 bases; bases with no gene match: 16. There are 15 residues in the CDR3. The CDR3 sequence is CASSFGVTSALSPFF. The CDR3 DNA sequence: TGTGCCAGCAGCTTTGGGGTGACTAGCGCCCTGAGTCCGTTCTTC.

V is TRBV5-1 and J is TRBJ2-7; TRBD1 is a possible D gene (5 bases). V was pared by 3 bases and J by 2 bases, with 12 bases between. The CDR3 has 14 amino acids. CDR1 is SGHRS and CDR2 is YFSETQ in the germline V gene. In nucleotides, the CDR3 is TGCGCCAGCAGCTCCCAGACAGCAGCCTACGAGCAGTACTTC. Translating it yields CASSSQTAAYEQYF. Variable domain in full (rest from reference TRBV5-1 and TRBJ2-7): KAGVTQTPRYLIKTRGQQVTLSCSPISGHRSVSWYQQTPGQGLQFLFEYFSETQRNKGNFPGRFSGRQFSNSRSEMNVSTLELGDSALYLCASSSQTAAYEQYFGPGTRLTVT.

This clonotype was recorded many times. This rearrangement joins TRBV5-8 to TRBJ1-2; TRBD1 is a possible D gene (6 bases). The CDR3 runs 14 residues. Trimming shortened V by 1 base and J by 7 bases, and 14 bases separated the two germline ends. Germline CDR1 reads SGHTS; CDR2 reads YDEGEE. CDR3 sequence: CASSLQGLVSGYTF. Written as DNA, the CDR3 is TGTGCCAGCAGCTTGCAGGGGTTGGTTAGTGGCTACACCTTC.

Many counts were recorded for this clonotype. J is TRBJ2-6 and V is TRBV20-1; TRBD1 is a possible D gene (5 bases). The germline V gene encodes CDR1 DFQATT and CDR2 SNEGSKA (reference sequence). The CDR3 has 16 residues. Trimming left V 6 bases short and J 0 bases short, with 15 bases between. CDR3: CSAPVGAHSGANVLTF. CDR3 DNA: TGCAGTGCCCCGGTAGGGGCCCACTCTGGGGCCAACGTCCTGACTTTC.

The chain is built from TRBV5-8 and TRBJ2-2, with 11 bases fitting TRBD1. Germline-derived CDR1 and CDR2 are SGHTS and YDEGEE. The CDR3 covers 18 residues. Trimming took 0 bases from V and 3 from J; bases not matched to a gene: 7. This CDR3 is CASSLAGTGGEDTGELFF. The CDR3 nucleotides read TGTGCCAGCAGCTTGGCCGGGACAGGGGGTGAGGACACCGGGGAGCTGTTTTTT.

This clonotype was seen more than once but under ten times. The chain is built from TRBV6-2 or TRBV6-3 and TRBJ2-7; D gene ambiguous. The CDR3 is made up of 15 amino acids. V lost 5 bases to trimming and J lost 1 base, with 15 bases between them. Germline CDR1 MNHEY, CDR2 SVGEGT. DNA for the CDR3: TGTGCCAGCAGTGAATCTGGCGCGAATTCCTACGAGCAGTACTTC. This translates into CASSESGANSYEQYF.

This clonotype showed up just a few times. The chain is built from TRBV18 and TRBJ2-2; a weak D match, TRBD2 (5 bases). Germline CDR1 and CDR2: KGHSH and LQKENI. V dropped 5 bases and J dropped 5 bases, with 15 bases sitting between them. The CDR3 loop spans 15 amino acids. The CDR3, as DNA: TGTGCCAGCTCAGCTGAGGGCCTAAAAACCGGGGAGCTGTTTTTT. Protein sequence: CASSAEGLKTGELFF.

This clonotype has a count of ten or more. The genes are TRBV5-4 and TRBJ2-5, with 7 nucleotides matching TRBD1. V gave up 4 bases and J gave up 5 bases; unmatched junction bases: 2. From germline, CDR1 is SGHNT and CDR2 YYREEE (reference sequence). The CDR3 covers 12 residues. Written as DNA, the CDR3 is TGTGCCAGCAGCGAACAGGGGGAGACCCAGTACTTC. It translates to CASSEQGETQYF.

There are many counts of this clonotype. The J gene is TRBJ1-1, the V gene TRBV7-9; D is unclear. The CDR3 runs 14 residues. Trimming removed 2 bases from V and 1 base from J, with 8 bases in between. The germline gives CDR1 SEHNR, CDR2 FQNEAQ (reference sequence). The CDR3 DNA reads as TGTGCCAGCAGCTTAATGTTATCGAACACTGAAGCTTTCTTT. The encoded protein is CASSLMLSNTEAFF.